Each of the 3 T cell receptor beta chains below was sequenced from the same sample in a study of blood T cell repertoires in COVID-19. The assay was immunoSEQ multiplex PCR, and TCRdb's table has in-frame clones only and misses some. The sample carries hundreds of thousands of clones, around nine tenths recorded once. The sequencing sample was made of PBMCs or T cells enriched from blood (not recorded which). The source is a woman aged 50 to 65 who had recovered from COVID-19.

The CDR3 nucleotides are TGCGCCAGCAGCCAAGAGCCGGACAGGGGGGCTGGAAACACCATATATTTT. Translated: CASSQEPDRGAGNTIYF. The V and J genes are TRBV4-3 and TRBJ1-3, with 10 nucleotides matching TRBD1. Germline trimming cut 0 bases from V and 2 bases from J; bases unmatched to any gene: 4. Germline values: CDR1 LGHNA, CDR2 YSLEER. This CDR3 has 17 amino acids.

V usage is TRBV5-4 and J usage is TRBJ1-2, with 8 bases aligning to TRBD1. The V segment lost 0 bases and the J segment 4 bases; nucleotides outside the gene matches: 8. Looked up from germline, CDR1 is SGHNT and CDR2 is YYREEE (reference sequence). The CDR3 has 16 amino acids. The CDR3 DNA sequence: TGTGCCAGCAGCTTGGCCGGACAGGGCCATCTCTATGGCTACACCTTC. This encodes CASSLAGQGHLYGYTF.

The rearrangement uses TRBV30 and TRBJ1-6; unclear D gene. V dropped 0 bases and J dropped 10 bases, with 16 bases sitting between them. The germline V gene has CDR1 GTSNPN and CDR2 SVGIG (reference sequence). The CDR3 covers 15 residues. The CDR3, as DNA: TGTGCCTGGAGTGTATCGCGGAGTACCGGGTCACCCCTCCACTTT. Translating gives CAWSVSRSTGSPLHF.